This T cell receptor (beta chain) comes out of a study of blood T cell repertoires in COVID-19. Study in general: Material from acute and convalescent COVID-19 was sourced from the United States, Italy and Spain. In each case, the material was cDNA or gDNA derived from T cells, B-cell-depleted T cells, or PBMCs.

CDR1 KGHSH and CDR2 LQKENI come from the germline V gene. V was shortened by 2 bases and J by 10 bases, with 12 bases between the two germline ends. CDR3 length: 14 residues. In the original analysis: Amplification from reference gene primers served as the basis for estimated nucleated cell counts. TCRdb keeps only in-frame clones here, not all; method: immunoSEQ multiplex PCR. D and trimming come from the DNA, and the V and J calls and clone size come from that table. In the table there are about 36,000 clones, around 81% of which are singletons. This receptor was taken from a human donor in a cohort sampled during active COVID-19. The source material was peripheral blood. The genes are TRBV18 and TRBJ1-6; D possibly corresponds to TRBD1 (5 bases). The CDR3 here is CASSPGGIGSPLHF. CDR3 sequence (DNA): TGTGCCAGCTCACCAGGGGGGATAGGGTCACCCCTCCACTTT.